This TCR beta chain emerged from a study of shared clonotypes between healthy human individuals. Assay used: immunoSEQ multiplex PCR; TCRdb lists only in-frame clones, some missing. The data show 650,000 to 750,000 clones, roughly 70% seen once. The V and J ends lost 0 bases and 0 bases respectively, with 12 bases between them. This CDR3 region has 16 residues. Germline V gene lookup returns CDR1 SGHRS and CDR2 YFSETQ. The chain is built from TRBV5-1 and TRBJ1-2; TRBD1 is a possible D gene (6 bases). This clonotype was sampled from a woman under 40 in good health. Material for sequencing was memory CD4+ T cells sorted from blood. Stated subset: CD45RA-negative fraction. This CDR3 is CASSLDRDTTNYGYTF. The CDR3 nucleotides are TGCGCCAGCAGCTTGGATCGGGACACCACTAACTATGGCTACACCTTC.